These 4 T cell receptor beta chains share one sample of origin, sequenced in a study of T-cell memory formation after mild COVID-19. Via MiXCR, TCRdb re-called the 5' RACE reads, giving one row per CDR3 protein. The sample lists approximately 240,000 distinct CDR3 sequences, 15% to 20% seen once, with around 3.4% in the top ten. Sequences were obtained from PBMCs or a T cell subset sorted from them (not recorded which). The receptors were sampled from a man aged 18 to 30 who had mild COVID-19 (a few samples of this study predate the infection). Cell type and time point are not known.

This clonotype was recorded many times. The chain combines TRBV5-1 with TRBJ2-2, with TRBD2 matching 11 bases. This CDR3 has 15 residues. From germline, CDR1 is SGHRS and CDR2 YFSETQ. Losses at the gene ends were 0 bases for V and 10 bases for J; bases not matched to a gene: 5. CDR3 nucleotide sequence: TGCGCCAGCAGCTTGGGACTAGCGGGGTACATGGAGCTGTTTTTT. Residues: CASSLGLAGYMELFF.

This clonotype has a handful of counts. The V and J genes are TRBV3-1 and TRBJ2-7; D unresolved. The germline gives CDR1 LGHDT, CDR2 YNNKEL (reference sequence). The CDR3 has 12 amino acids. V lost 2 bases and J 3 bases, leaving 5 bases between the germline ends. The CDR3 DNA follows: TGTGCCAGCAGCCAACGAATCTACGAGCAGTACTTC. This encodes CASSQRIYEQYF.

The chain has TRBV5-1 and TRBJ2-7, with D unresolved. Trimming left V 0 bases short and J 5 bases short, with 6 bases between. The CDR3 is 12 residues long. Per the germline V gene, CDR1 is SGHRS and CDR2 is YFSETQ. In nucleotides, the CDR3 is TGCGCCAGCAGCTTGGTAGCCCACGAGCAGTACTTC. Its protein is CASSLVAHEQYF.

In this sample, this clonotype turned up many times. The chain employs TRBV5-1 and TRBJ2-5; D call uncertain. CDR1 is SGHRS, CDR2 YFSETQ, per germline. CDR3 length: 14 amino acids. V was trimmed by 4 bases and J by 5 bases, leaving 15 bases between them. The CDR3 sequence: CASSPGPTWETQYF. The CDR3 coding sequence is TGCGCCAGCAGCCCCGGACCTACATGGGAGACCCAGTACTTC.